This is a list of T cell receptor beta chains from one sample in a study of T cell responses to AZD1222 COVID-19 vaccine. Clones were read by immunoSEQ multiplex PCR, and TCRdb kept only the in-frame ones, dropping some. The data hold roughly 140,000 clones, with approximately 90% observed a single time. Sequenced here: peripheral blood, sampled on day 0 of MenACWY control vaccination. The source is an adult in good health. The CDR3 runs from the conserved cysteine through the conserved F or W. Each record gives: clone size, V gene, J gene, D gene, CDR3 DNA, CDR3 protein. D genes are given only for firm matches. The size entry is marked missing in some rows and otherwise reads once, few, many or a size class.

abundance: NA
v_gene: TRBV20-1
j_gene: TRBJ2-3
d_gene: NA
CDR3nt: TGCAGTGCTAGTACACGGGGTAGAACAGATACGCAGTATTTT
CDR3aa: CSASTRGRTDTQYF

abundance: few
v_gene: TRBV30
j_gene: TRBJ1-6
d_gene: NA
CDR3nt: TGTGCCTGGAGTGGGGGCGGTAATTCACCCCTCCACTTT
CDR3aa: CAWSGGGNSPLHF

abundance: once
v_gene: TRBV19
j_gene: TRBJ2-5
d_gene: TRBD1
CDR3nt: TGTGCCAGTAGTCCGACAGGGCCCCAATTACGGACCCAGTACTTC
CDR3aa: CASSPTGPQLRTQYF

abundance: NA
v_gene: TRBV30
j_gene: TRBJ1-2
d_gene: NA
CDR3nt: TGTGCCTGGAGTCCAGTGGGACTAGGTGGCTACACCTTC
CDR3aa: CAWSPVGLGGYTF

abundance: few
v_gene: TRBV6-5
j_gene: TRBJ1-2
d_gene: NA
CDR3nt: TGTGCCAGCAGCTCACAGGGAGGAGGTTATGGCTACACCTTC
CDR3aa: CASSSQGGGYGYTF

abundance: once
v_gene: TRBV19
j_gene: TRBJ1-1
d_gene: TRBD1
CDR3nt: TGTGCCAGTAAATGGAACAGGGGGCGCATGAACACTGAAGCTTTCTTT
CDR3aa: CASKWNRGRMNTEAFF

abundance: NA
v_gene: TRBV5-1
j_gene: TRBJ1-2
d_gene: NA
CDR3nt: TGCGCCAGCAGCTTGGTAAAGGCGGATTATGGCTACACCTTC
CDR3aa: CASSLVKADYGYTF

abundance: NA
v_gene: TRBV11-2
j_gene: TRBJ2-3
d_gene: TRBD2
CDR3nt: TGTGCCAGCAGCTCGGGACTAGCGGGAGAGAGCACAGATACGCAGTATTTT
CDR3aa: CASSSGLAGESTDTQYF

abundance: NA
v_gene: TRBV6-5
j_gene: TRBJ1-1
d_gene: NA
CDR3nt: TGTGCCAGCAGTATATATATGGAGAACACTGAAGCTTTCTTT
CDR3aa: CASSIYMENTEAFF

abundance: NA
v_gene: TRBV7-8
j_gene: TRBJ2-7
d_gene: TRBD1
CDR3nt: TGTGCCAGCAGCTTAGTGGCAGGACAGGGATACGAGCAGTACTTC
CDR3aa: CASSLVAGQGYEQYF

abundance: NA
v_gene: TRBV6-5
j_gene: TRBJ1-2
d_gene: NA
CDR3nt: TGTGCCAGCAGTTACGATCCGGGCGCGGACTATGGCTACACCTTC
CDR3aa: CASSYDPGADYGYTF

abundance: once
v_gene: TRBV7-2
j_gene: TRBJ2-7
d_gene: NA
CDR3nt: TGTGCCAGCAGCTTAGTCTTGCCCCCTTACGAGCAGTACTTC
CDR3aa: CASSLVLPPYEQYF

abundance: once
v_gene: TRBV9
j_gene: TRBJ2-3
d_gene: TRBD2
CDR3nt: TGTGCCAGCAGCGCAGCGGGGGAACCAATCACAGATACGCAGTATTTT
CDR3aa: CASSAAGEPITDTQYF

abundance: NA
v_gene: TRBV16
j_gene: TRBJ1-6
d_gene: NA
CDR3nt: TGTGCCAGCAGCCAAAACAGGTTTTCACCCCTCCACTTT
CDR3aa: CASSQNRFSPLHF

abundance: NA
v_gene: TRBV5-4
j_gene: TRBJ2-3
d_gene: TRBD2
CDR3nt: TGTGCCAGCAGCGCTAGCGGGAGGCAGGATACGCAGTATTTT
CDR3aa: CASSASGRQDTQYF

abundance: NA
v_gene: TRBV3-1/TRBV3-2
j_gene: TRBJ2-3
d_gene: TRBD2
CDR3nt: TGTGCCAGCAGACCTAGCGGGGGGGCTATAGATACGCAGTATTTT
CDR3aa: CASRPSGGAIDTQYF

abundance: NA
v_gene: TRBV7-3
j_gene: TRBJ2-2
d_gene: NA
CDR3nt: TGTGCCAGCAGCTACGACATCACCGGGGAGCTGTTTTTT
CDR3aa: CASSYDITGELFF

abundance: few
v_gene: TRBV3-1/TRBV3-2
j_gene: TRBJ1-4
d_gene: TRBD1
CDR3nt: TGTGCCAGCAGACAGGACAGGGGAAAACTGTTTTTT
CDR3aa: CASRQDRGKLFF

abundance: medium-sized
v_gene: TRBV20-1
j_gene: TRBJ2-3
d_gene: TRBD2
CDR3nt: TGCAGTGCTAGTCTAGCGGTTAGCACAGATACGCAGTATTTT
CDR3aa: CSASLAVSTDTQYF

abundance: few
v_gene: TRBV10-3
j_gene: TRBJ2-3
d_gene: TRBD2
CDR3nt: TGTGCCATCAGGAGCCCTAGCGGGGGGGCCCGATTCGCAGATACGCAGTATTTT
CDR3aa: CAIRSPSGGARFADTQYF

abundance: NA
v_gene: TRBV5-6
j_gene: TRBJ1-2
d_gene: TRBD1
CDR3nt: TGTGCCAGCAGCCCGACAGGGGCATTAGGCTACACCTTC
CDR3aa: CASSPTGALGYTF

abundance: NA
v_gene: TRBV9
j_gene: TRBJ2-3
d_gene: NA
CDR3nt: TGTGCCAGCAGCGTAGCCCCGGTGATTAGCACAGATACGCAGTATTTT
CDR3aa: CASSVAPVISTDTQYF

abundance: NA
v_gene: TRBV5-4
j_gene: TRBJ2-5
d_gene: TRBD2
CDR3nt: TGTGCCAGCAGCTTGGTCGGTAGCGGGAGCGAGACCCAGTACTTC
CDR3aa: CASSLVGSGSETQYF

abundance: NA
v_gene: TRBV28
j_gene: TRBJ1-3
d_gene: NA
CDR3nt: TGTGCCAGCAGTTTGCTCTCTGGAAACACCATATATTTT
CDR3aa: CASSLLSGNTIYF

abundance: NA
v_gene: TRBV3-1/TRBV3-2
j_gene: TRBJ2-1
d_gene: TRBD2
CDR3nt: TGTGCCAGCCAAAAAACTAGCGGAAATGAGCAGTTCTTC
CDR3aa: CASQKTSGNEQFF

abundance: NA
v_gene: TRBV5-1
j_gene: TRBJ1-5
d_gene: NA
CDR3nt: TGCGCCAGCAGCTTGGGGGACTTTAGCAATCAGCCCCAGCATTTT
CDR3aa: CASSLGDFSNQPQHF

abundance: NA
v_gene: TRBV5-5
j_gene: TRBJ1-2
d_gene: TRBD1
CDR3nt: TGTGCCAGCAGCCAGGGGGGATGGAGCCATGGCTACACCTTC
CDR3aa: CASSQGGWSHGYTF

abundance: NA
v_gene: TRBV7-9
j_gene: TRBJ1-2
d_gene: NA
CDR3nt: TGTGCCAGCAGCTTATCCCTTGAAGGCTACACCTTC
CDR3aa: CASSLSLEGYTF

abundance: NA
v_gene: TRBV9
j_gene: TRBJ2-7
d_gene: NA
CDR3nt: TGTGCCAGCAGCGTAGACTACGCCCGCTCCTACGAGCAGTACTTC
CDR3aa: CASSVDYARSYEQYF

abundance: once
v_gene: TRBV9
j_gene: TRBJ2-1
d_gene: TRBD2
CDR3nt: TGTGCCAGCAGCACTAGCGGGATATACAATGAGCAGTTCTTC
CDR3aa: CASSTSGIYNEQFF

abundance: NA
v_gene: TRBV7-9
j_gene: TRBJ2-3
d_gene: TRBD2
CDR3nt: TGTGCCAGCAGCTTAGGGATCGCGGGGGTTTCTGCCACAGATACGCAGTATTTT
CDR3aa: CASSLGIAGVSATDTQYF

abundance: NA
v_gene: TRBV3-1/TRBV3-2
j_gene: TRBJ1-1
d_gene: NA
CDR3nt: TGTGCCAGCAGCCAAGTGGGGGGAACGAACACTGAAGCTTTCTTT
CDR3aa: CASSQVGGTNTEAFF

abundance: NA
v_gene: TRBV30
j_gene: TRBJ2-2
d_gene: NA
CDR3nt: TGTGCCTGGAGTTATACCTCCCCTTATAACGGGGAGCTGTTTTTT
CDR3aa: CAWSYTSPYNGELFF

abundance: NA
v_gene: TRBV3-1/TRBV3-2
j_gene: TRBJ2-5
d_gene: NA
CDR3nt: TGTGCCAGCAGCCAATACTTGGGAGGGACCCAGTACTTC
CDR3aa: CASSQYLGGTQYF

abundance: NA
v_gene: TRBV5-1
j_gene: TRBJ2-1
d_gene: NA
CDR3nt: TGCGCCAGCAGCTTGCTCAGAAAGGGTTACAATGAGCAGTTCTTC
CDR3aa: CASSLLRKGYNEQFF

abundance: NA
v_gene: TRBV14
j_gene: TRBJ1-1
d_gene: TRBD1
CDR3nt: TGTGCCAGCAGCCACCCCCTGACAGGGTTGGACACTGAAGCTTTCTTT
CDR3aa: CASSHPLTGLDTEAFF

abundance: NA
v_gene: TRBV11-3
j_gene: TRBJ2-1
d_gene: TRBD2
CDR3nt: TGTGCCAGCAGCTTGAGAGCGGGAGGACAGACCTACAATGAGCAGTTCTTC
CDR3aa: CASSLRAGGQTYNEQFF

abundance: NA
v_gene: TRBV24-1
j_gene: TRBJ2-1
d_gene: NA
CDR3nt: TGTGCCACCAGTGATTTGGACTCGGTTGAGCAGTTCTTC
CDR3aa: CATSDLDSVEQFF

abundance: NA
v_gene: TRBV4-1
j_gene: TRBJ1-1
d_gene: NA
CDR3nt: TGCGCCAGCAGCCTGCGGAATGAAGCTTTCTTT
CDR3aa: CASSLRNEAFF

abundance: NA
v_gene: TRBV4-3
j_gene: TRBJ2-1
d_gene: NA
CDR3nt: TGCGCCAGCAGCCAAGATCTCCTTTTATCAGGGGCCTACAATGAGCAGTTCTTC
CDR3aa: CASSQDLLLSGAYNEQFF

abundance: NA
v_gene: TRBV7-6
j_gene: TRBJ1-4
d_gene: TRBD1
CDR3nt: TGTGCCAGCAGCGCATACGGGACAGGAAACTTGGGTAATGAAAAACTGTTTTTT
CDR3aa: CASSAYGTGNLGNEKLFF

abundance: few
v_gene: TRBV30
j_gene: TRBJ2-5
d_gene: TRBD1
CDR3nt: TGTGCCCCCGACAGGGGGCCCTTTTACGGAGAGACCCAGTACTTC
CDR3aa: CAPDRGPFYGETQYF

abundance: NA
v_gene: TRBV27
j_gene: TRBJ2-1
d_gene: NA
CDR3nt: TGTGCCAGCAGTTTTAGCAGGAACAATGAGCAGTTCTTC
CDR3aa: CASSFSRNNEQFF

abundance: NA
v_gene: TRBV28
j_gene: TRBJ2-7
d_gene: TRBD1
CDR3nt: TGTGCCAGCATCGGTAGAGGACAGGACTACGAGCAGTACTTC
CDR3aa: CASIGRGQDYEQYF

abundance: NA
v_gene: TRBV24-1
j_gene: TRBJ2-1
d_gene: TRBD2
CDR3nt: TGTGCCACCAGTGACTCTAGCGGGAGTACTTCCAATGAGCAGTTCTTC
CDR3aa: CATSDSSGSTSNEQFF

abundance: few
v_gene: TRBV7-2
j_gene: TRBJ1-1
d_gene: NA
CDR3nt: TGTGCCAGCAGCTTAGACCCGAACACTGAAGCTTTCTTT
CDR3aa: CASSLDPNTEAFF

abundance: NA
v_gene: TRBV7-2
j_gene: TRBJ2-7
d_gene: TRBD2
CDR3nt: TGTGCCAGCAGCTTGCGGGGGGGCCGGGACGAGCAGTACTTC
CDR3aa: CASSLRGGRDEQYF

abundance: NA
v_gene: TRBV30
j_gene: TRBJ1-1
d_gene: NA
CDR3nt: TGTGCCTGGAGTTCAGGGAATACTGAAGCTTTCTTT
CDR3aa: CAWSSGNTEAFF

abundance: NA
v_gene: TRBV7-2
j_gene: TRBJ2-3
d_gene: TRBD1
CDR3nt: TGTGCCAGCAGAAAACCCGGACAGGGGGCAGATACGCAGTATTTT
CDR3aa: CASRKPGQGADTQYF

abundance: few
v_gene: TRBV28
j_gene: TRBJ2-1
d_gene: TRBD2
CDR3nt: TGTGCCAGCAGGAGCCCCCAGGGAGCGGGACCTCACAATGAGCAGTTCTTC
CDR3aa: CASRSPQGAGPHNEQFF

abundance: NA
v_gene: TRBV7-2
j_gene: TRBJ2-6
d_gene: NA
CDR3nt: TGTGCCAGCAAACGGGATTCTGGGGCCAACGTCCTGACTTTC
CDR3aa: CASKRDSGANVLTF

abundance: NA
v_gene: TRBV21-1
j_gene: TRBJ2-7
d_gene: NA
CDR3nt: TGTGCCAGCACTCCCCGGGGGGAACTAGCGGGATCCTACGAGCAGTACTTC
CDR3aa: CASTPRGELAGSYEQYF

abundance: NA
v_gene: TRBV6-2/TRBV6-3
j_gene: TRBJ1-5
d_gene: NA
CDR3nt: TGTGCCAGCAGTTATATAAGGTCAGATCAGCCCCAGCATTTT
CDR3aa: CASSYIRSDQPQHF

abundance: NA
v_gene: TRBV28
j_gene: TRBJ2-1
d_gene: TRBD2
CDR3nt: TGTGCCAGCAGTTTATTTCGCACTAGCGGGAGGCGGAACCCCTACAATGAGCAGTTCTTC
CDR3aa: CASSLFRTSGRRNPYNEQFF

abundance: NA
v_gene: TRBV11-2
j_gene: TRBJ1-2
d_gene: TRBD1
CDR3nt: TGTGCCAGCAGCTTAGTTTCCGGGACAGCGTCCTATGGCTACACCTTC
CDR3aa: CASSLVSGTASYGYTF